This T cell receptor (beta chain) was sequenced during a study of blood T cell repertoires in COVID-19 (dated by TCRdb to the early 2020s). For the study in its entirety: Samples from collaborators originated in the United States, Italy and Spain and spanned both the acute and convalescent phases of COVID-19. The sample metadata nearly always contained a de-identified subject ID, COVID-19 status, age in years and sex. Where available, HLA class I and class II types were taken from metadata supplied by the sample provider and were not determined by assay-based typing. The material from the prospective study consisted of cDNA or gDNA derived from T cells, B-cell-depleted T cells, or PBMCs. The samples were drawn from the first 160 participants of the ongoing ImmuneRACE study and from 950 to 1,500 subjects provided by 6 global collaborators. The dataset comprised deeply sampled blood TCRbeta repertoires from subjects exposed to, actively infected with, or recovered from COVID-19. The repertoires were made available in a free public database intended to serve as a resource for research on the immune response to SARS-CoV-2. On the study overall, not on this receptor specifically: The amount of clinical and demographic metadata varied by source and participant and was provided uncurated.

V ends up 1 base short and J 4 bases short, with an unmatched junction base count of 4. The CDR3 covers 14 residues, taking in both the cysteine and the phenylalanine. Only CDR3 DNA remains: 42 bases, in frame from the first base. The germline V gene gives CDR1 as SGHRS and CDR2 as YFSETQ. Of note for this clone: The antigen this receptor binds is unknown. No much larger clonotype is one base removed from it; base qualities were not supplied.

One collaborating source in Seattle enrolled patients during active infection and followed them longitudinally through the course of disease. Whole blood was collected in K2EDTA tubes by collaborating institutions according to the institutions' own protocols. For TCRbeta analysis, collaborators shipped samples in one of three forms: frozen whole blood, isolated PBMCs, or DNA extracted from either of those sample types. TCRbeta CDR3 regions were amplified from genomic DNA by means of the immunoSEQ Assay, a bias-controlled multiplex PCR. The authors processed their data as follows. Within the assay, amplification of reference gene primers was used to estimate how many nucleated cells each sample contained. Sequence reads were collapsed and filtered to measure the absolute abundance of every unique TCRbeta CDR3 rearrangement. For each sample, productive Simpson clonality was calculated as the square root of Simpson's diversity index across productive rearrangements. What TCRdb holds here is the immuneACCESS table cut down to in-frame rearrangements. Part of the clones is not present; checked against another copy, under half of the missing clones reflect an unresolved V gene, and the others are unexplained. The V and J calls and clone size come from that table; D and trimming were worked out from the DNA. The sample contains fewer than 200,000 clones, around 87% of them found a single time. 2% to 3% of the sample belongs to the ten largest clones.

Recombination connected TRBV5-1 to TRBJ1-1, and 7 junction bases match TRBD1. Source material: peripheral blood. This receptor was taken from a woman of 80 years or more with COVID-19, enrolled during active disease. CDR3 protein: CASSLNAGGTEAFF. The DNA sequence reads TGCGCCAGCAGCTTGAACGCAGGGGGCACTGAAGCTTTCTTT.